A single sample is the source of the 13 T cell receptor beta chains below, sequenced in a study of T cells after yellow fever vaccination. One entry per CDR3 protein, called by TCRdb with MiXCR from the 5' RACE reads. The data contain 500,000 to 650,000 distinct CDR3 sequences, roughly an eighth of them seen just once; the ten biggest clones take up approximately 15%. The material was PBMCs, obtained on the day of the yellow fever booster vaccination. The receptors stem from a man aged 30 to 45 who received the YFV17D yellow fever vaccine.

The table lists this clonotype with a few counts. The chain carries TRBV12-3 or TRBV12-4 and TRBJ2-1, with TRBD2 as a possible D gene (5 bases). The CDR3 spans 14 residues. V lost 7 bases and J lost 4, with 14 bases in between. The chain's CDR3 is CASTQSGEYNEQFF. The CDR3, as DNA: TGTGCCAGCACCCAAAGTGGGGAGTACAATGAGCAGTTCTTC.

The sample holds a few counts of this clonotype. The chain carries TRBV19 and TRBJ2-7; maybe TRBD1 (6 bases). The CDR3 totals 15 residues. V lost 3 bases and J lost 3, with 15 bases in between. CDR1 is LNHDA and CDR2 is SQIVND in the germline V gene (reference sequence). The CDR3 nucleotides are TGTGCCAGTAGTATCCAACAGGGAAGGGGCTACGAGCAGTACTTC. Its protein product is CASSIQQGRGYEQYF.

The CDR3 loop is CASSRWGSGANVLTF. CDR3 bases: TGTGCCAGCAGCCGATGGGGGTCTGGGGCCAACGTCCTGACTTTC. The genes are TRBV27 and TRBJ2-6; D is possibly TRBD1 or TRBD2 (5 bases each). The V gene lost 6 bases and the J gene lost 1 base, with 10 bases spanning the gap. Germline lookup yields CDR1 MNHEY and CDR2 SMNVEV (reference sequence). This CDR3 region has 15 residues.

This clonotype was detected a few times. The J gene is TRBJ2-5, the V gene TRBV19, with TRBD2 matching 9 bases. This CDR3 comprises 16 residues. J gave up 4 bases and V 5 bases, and 11 bases lay outside the gene matches. The germline V gene encodes CDR1 LNHDA and CDR2 SQIVND (reference sequence). CDR3 in DNA: TGTGCCAGTAGTCCCCCACGCGGGAGGGCCGGAGAGACCCAGTACTTC. Protein sequence: CASSPPRGRAGETQYF. Using reference TRBV19 and TRBJ2-5 for the parts outside the CDR3, the full variable domain is DGGITQSPKYLFRKEGQNVTLSCEQNLNHDAMYWYRQDPGQGLRLIYYSQIVNDFQKGDIAEGYSVSREKKESFPLTVTSAQKNPTAFYLCASSPPRGRAGETQYFGPGTRLLVL.

This sequence joins TRBV11-2 and TRBJ2-1; 9 nucleotides align to TRBD2. The germline V gene encodes CDR1 SGHAT and CDR2 FQNNGV. The CDR3 is 16 amino acids. The J segment lost 7 bases and the V segment lost 5 bases, leaving 12 bases of the junction unmatched. CDR3 sequence reads: CASSPQVAGVGNEQFF. CDR3 in DNA: TGTGCCAGCAGCCCCCAGGTAGCGGGAGTGGGGAATGAGCAGTTCTTC.

This chain uses TRBV7-2 with TRBJ2-5, with TRBD2 identical over 12 bases. The length of the CDR3 is 13 residues. The junction had 9 bases not matched to a gene; V was cut back by 5 bases and J by 14 bases. Germline CDR1 is SGHTA and CDR2 is FQGNSA. The CDR3 region is CASSPSPSGRVYF. Here the CDR3 DNA reads TGTGCCAGCAGCCCCTCCCCTAGCGGGAGGGTATACTTC.

The CDR3 loop is CASSPDEETQYF. CDR3 bases: TGTGCCAGCAGTCCGGACGAAGAGACCCAGTACTTC. The chain links TRBV5-4 to TRBJ2-5; D gene uncertain. V lost 5 bases and J 3 bases, leaving 8 bases between the germline ends. Germline CDR1 SGHNT, CDR2 YYREEE (reference sequence). The CDR3 runs 12 residues.

The chain is built from TRBV20-1 and TRBJ2-3; 10 bases are a match to TRBD2. Germline V CDR1 and CDR2: DFQATT, SNEGSKA (reference sequence). The CDR3 contains 15 residues. J gave up 2 bases and V 6 bases, and 8 bases lay outside the gene matches. Here the CDR3 reads CSAPIGLADTDTQYF. DNA of the CDR3: TGCAGTGCCCCTATAGGACTAGCGGACACAGATACGCAGTATTTT.

The gene calls are TRBV6-2 or TRBV6-3 and TRBJ2-5; D is undetermined. The ends were cut back, 2 bases at V and 2 bases at J, with 15 bases in the middle. Germline CDR1 MNHEY, CDR2 SVGEGT. The CDR3 covers 16 residues. This CDR3 is CASSYEFGRGQETQYF. CDR3 sequence (DNA): TGTGCCAGCAGTTACGAATTCGGCCGTGGACAAGAGACCCAGTACTTC.

The chain uses TRBV11-2 and TRBJ2-7; 10 bases are shared with TRBD1. This CDR3 spans 18 amino acids. V shed 1 base, J shed 4 bases, and the junction held 13 bases outside the gene matches. Germline values: CDR1 SGHAT, CDR2 FQNNGV. CDR3 coding DNA: TGTGCCAGCAGCTTAGTTGTGGGACAGGGGTCTTCGTCGTACGAGCAGTACTTC. Amino acids: CASSLVVGQGSSSYEQYF.

This clonotype occurred once. The rearrangement joins TRBV27 to TRBJ2-5; D is uncertain. The germline V and J ends were trimmed by 6 bases and 3 bases, with 5 bases remaining between them. Per germline, CDR1 MNHEY and CDR2 SMNVEV (reference sequence). This CDR3 has 11 amino acids. The CDR3 loop reads CASRLKETQYF. As DNA, the CDR3 is TGTGCCAGCAGGTTGAAAGAGACCCAGTACTTC.

The chain joins TRBV7-8 to TRBJ2-4; D might be TRBD1 (6 bases). V was pared by 5 bases and J by 3 bases, with 17 bases between. The CDR3 is 16 residues long. Germline assignment: CDR1 SGHVS and CDR2 FQNEAQ. In DNA, the CDR3 is TGTGCCAGCAGCCCCCAGACAGGTCAGGGCAAAAACATTCAGTACTTC. This sequence encodes CASSPQTGQGKNIQYF.

This clonotype was seen a handful of times. V usage is TRBV6-6 and J usage is TRBJ2-1; D is ambiguous. Trimming removed 4 bases at V and 8 bases at J, with 12 bases between. Germline values: CDR1 MNHNY, CDR2 SVGAGI (reference sequence). There are 13 residues in the CDR3. The CDR3 is CASSLDQPHEQFF. The CDR3 DNA follows: TGTGCCAGCAGTTTGGACCAGCCCCATGAGCAGTTCTTC.